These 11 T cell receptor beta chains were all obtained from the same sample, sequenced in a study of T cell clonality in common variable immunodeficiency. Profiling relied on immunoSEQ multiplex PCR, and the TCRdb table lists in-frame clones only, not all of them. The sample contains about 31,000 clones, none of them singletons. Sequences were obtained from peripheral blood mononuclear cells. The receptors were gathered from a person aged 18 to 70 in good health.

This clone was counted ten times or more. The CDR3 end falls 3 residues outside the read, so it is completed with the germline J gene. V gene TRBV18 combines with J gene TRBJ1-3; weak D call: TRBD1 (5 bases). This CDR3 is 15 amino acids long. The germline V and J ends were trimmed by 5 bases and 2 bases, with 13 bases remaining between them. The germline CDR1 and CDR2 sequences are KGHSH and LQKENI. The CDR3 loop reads CASSEGFGPGNTIYF. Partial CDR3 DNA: TGTGCCAGCTCAGAGGGGTTCGGGCCTGGAAACACC.

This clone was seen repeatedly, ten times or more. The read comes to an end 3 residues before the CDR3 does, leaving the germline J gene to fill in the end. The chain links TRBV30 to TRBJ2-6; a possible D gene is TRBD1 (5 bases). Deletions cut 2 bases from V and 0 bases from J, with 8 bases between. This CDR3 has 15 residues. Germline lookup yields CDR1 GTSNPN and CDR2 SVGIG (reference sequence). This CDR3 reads CAWSPGYSGANVLTF. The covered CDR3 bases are TGTGCCTGGAGTCCAGGGTACTCTGGGGCCAACGTC.

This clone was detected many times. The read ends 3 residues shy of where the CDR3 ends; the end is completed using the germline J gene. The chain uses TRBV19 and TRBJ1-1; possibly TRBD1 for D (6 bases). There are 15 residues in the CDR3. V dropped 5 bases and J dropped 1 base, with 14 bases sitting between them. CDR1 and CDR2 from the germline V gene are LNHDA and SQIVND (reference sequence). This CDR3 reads CASSPHRVRNTEAFF. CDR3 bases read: TGTGCCAGTAGTCCCCACAGGGTGAGGAACACTGAA.

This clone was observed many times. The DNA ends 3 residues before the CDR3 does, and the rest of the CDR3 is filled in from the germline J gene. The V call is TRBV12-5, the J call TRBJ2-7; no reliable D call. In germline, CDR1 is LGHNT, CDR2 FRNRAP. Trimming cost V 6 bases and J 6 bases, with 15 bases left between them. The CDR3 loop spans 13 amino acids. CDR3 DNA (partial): TGTGCTAGTGGATCTGACTCCCCCAGCGAG. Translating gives CASGSDSPSE. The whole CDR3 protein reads CASGSDSPSEQYF.

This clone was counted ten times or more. The DNA read from the CDR3 is TGTGCCAGCAGCCCGGGGGATCTGGATGAAAAG. Its protein is CASSPGDLDEK. The entire CDR3 reads CASSPGDLDEKLFF. The chain employs TRBV6-2 or TRBV6-3 and TRBJ2-2; D possibly corresponds to TRBD2 (6 bases). The CDR3 extends 3 residues past the end of the read, so its final part is completed from the germline J gene. The CDR3 length is 14 residues. The germline gives CDR1 MNHEY, CDR2 SVGEGT.

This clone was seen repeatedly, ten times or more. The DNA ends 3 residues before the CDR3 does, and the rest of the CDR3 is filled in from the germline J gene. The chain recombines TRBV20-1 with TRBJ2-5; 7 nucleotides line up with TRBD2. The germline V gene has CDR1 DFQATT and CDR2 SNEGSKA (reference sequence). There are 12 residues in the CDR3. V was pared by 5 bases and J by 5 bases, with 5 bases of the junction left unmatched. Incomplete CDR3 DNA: TGCAGTGCTCCTCTGGGGGGGGAGACC. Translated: CSAPLGGET. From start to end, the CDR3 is CSAPLGGETQYF.

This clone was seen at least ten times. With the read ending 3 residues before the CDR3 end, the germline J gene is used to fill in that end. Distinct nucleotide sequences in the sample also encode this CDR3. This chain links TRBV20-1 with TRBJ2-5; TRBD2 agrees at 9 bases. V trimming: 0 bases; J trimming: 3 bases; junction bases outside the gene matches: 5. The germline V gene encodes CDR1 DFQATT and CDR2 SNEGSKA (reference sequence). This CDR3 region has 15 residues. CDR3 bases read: TGCAGTGCTAGAGATGAGCGACTAGCGGAAGAGACC. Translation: CSARDERLAEET. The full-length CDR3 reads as CSARDERLAEETQYF.

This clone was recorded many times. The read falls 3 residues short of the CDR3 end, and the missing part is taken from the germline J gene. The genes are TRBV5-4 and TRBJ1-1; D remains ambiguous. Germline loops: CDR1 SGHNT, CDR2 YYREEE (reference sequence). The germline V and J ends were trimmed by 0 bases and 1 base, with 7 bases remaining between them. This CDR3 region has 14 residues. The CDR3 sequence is CASSLDLRNTEAFF. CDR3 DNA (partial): TGTGCCAGCAGCTTGGATCTCAGGAACACTGAA.

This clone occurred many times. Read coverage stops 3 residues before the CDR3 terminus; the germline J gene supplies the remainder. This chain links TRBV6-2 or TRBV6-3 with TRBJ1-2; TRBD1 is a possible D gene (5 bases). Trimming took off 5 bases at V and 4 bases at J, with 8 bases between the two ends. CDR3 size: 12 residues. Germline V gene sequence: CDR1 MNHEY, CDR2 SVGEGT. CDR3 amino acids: CASSAQGYGYTF. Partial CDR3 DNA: TGTGCCAGCAGTGCCCAGGGCTATGGC.

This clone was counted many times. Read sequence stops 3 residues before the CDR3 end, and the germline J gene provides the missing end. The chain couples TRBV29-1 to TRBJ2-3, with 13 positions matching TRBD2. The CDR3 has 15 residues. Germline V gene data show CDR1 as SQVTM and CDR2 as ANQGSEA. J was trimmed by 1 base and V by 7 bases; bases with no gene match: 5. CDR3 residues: CSAGGTSGGTDTQYF. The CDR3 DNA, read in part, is TGCAGCGCTGGGGGGACTAGCGGGGGCACAGATACG.

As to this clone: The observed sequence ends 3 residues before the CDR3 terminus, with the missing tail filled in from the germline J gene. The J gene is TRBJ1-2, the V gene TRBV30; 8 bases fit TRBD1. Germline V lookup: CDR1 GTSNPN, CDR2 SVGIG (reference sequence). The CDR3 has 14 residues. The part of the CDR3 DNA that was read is TGTGCCTGGAGTCCAGGGGGCGCCGACAATGAC. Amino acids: CAWSPGGADND. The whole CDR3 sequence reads CAWSPGGADNDYTF.